This T cell receptor (beta chain) was obtained from a study of blood T cell repertoires in COVID-19. Study-wide context: The cDNA or gDNA used as material had been derived from T cells, B-cell-depleted T cells, or PBMCs.

V lost 3 bases and J lost 5; bases outside the gene matches: 3. This CDR3 spans 15 amino acids. CDR1 MDHEN and CDR2 SYDVKM come from the germline V gene. TCRdb's copy holds only in-frame clones and misses some; the assay was immunoSEQ multiplex PCR. The sample contains fewer than 300,000 clones, around 90% of which appear only once. Donors in Cohort 3 who had recovered were those with two negative PCRs, healthcare professional clearance, or resolution of their symptoms. The receptor's source is a young woman who had recovered from COVID-19. The sample consisted of PBMCs or T cells enriched from blood (not recorded which). The rearrangement joins TRBV28 to TRBJ1-6; 8 bases line up with TRBD1. The CDR3 DNA is TGTGCCAGCAGTTTGGGACAGGCCCATAATTCACCCCTCCACTTT. Protein product: CASSLGQAHNSPLHF. The full variable domain, completed using reference TRBV28 and TRBJ1-6, is DVKVTQSSRYLVKRTGEKVFLECVQDMDHENMFWYRQDPGLGLRLIYFSYDVKMKEKGDIPEGYSVSREKKERFSLILESASTNQTSMYLCASSLGQAHNSPLHFGNGTRLTVT.